Listed below are T cell receptor beta chains from one sample, sequenced in a study of CD8+ T cells in alopecia areata. The assay was immunoSEQ multiplex PCR, and TCRdb's table has in-frame clones only and misses some. This repertoire shows approximately 200,000 clones, 55% to 75% found once; its top ten account for 5.5% to 6%. This material consisted of CD4+ T cells sorted from blood, taken at week 24, from a patient treated with tofacitinib. The receptors were sampled from a human donor with alopecia areata. Both conserved end residues are part of each CDR3. D genes are given only for firm matches. Some rows have no size entry. The others give once, few or many, or a class for an expanded clone.

clone size,V gene,D gene,J gene,CDR3 protein,CDR3 DNA
few,TRBV7-2,.,TRBJ2-1,CASSLEGRLSNEQFF,TGTGCCAGCAGCTTAGAGGGACGGTTGTCCAATGAGCAGTTCTTC
.,TRBV20-1,.,TRBJ2-1,CSASQDVEQFF,TGCAGTGCTTCACAGGATGTTGAGCAGTTCTTC
.,TRBV19,.,TRBJ2-2,CASSVTQGYTGELFF,TGTGCCAGTAGTGTGACACAGGGCTACACCGGGGAGCTGTTTTTT
.,TRBV5-6,TRBD1,TRBJ1-2,CASSSGTVNYGYTF,TGTGCCAGCAGCTCCGGGACAGTTAACTATGGCTACACCTTC
.,TRBV6-5,.,TRBJ2-7,CASSDREHSYEQYF,TGTGCCAGCAGTGACCGGGAGCACTCCTACGAGCAGTACTTC
few,TRBV5-5,TRBD2,TRBJ2-1,CASTTTPGLAPGEQFF,TGTGCCAGCACCACCACACCGGGACTAGCGCCAGGAGAGCAGTTCTTC
.,TRBV30,TRBD1,TRBJ1-1,CAWRGTGTGSFNTEAFF,TGTGCCTGGAGGGGAACCGGGACAGGGAGTTTCAACACTGAAGCTTTCTTT
.,TRBV6-4,TRBD1,TRBJ1-4,CASSVTGGEQKLFF,TGTGCCAGCAGTGTCACAGGGGGCGAACAAAAACTGTTTTTT
.,TRBV2,TRBD1,TRBJ1-1,CASSDRGPHTEAFF,TGTGCCAGCAGTGACAGGGGGCCGCACACTGAAGCTTTCTTT
.,TRBV4-3,.,TRBJ1-4,CASSRRRNEKLFF,TGCGCCAGCAGCCGAAGACGGAATGAAAAACTGTTTTTT
.,TRBV29-1,TRBD2,TRBJ2-1,CSVEGAGGLSNEQFF,TGCAGCGTTGAAGGGGCGGGGGGCCTATCAAATGAGCAGTTCTTC
.,TRBV9,.,TRBJ2-6,CASSVEPGYSGANVLTF,TGTGCCAGCAGCGTAGAACCCGGCTACTCTGGGGCCAACGTCCTGACTTTC
few,TRBV5-1,TRBD1,TRBJ2-3,CASTKGDRDVDTQYF,TGCGCCAGCACCAAGGGGGACAGGGATGTAGATACGCAGTATTTT
.,TRBV5-6,.,TRBJ1-4,CASSNEGLRKLFF,TGTGCCAGCAGCAACGAGGGCCTGCGGAAACTGTTTTTT
few,TRBV28,.,TRBJ2-3,CASSLAGSSRDTQYF,TGTGCCAGCAGTTTGGCGGGGTCCTCGAGGGATACGCAGTATTTT
.,TRBV14,.,TRBJ1-1,CASSQQPGTEAFF,TGTGCCAGCAGCCAACAGCCGGGCACTGAAGCTTTCTTT
few,TRBV28,.,TRBJ1-2,CASSLYPANGYTF,TGTGCCAGCAGTTTATATCCTGCCAATGGCTACACCTTC
.,TRBV28,.,TRBJ2-6,CASSFEGSGANVLTF,TGTGCCAGCAGTTTTGAGGGCTCTGGGGCCAACGTCCTGACTTTC
.,TRBV4-1,TRBD2,TRBJ2-7,CASSQEPQTTSGGSYEQYF,TGCGCCAGCAGCCAAGAACCCCAAACGACTAGCGGGGGCTCCTACGAGCAGTACTTC
.,TRBV29-1,TRBD1,TRBJ1-2,CSVGEGGFGYTF,TGCAGCGTTGGGGAAGGGGGCTTCGGCTACACCTTC
.,TRBV5-1,TRBD1,TRBJ2-5,CASSVGQVQETQYF,TGCGCCAGCAGCGTCGGACAGGTCCAAGAGACCCAGTACTTC
.,TRBV7-3,TRBD2,TRBJ2-5,CASSLAGRETQYF,TGTGCCAGCAGTTTAGCGGGGAGGGAGACCCAGTACTTC